This TCR beta chain came from a study of CD8 T cells in ankylosing spondylitis. Study-level points and caveats: Previously reported in reactive arthritis synovial fluid and blood were some of the motif variants.

Trimming left V 7 bases short and J 3 bases short, with 8 bases between. This CDR3 region has 12 residues. TCRdb processed the 5' RACE reads anew with MiXCR; each CDR3 protein has one entry. The data show 240,000 or so distinct CDR3 sequences, around a tenth seen once. Of note for this clonotype: What it binds is unknown.

Sequencing was done on a sample of blood, either unsorted or a sorted T cell fraction (not recorded which). This rearrangement joins TRBV12-3 or TRBV12-4 to TRBJ2-3, with D uncertain. This clonotype originated in a male donor with ankylosing spondylitis or in good health (not recorded which). CDR3 amino acids: CASNRPTDTQYF. The CDR3, as DNA: TGTGCCAGCAACCGGCCTACAGATACGCAGTATTTT.